Each of the 22 T cell receptor beta chains below was sequenced from the same sample in a study of cytomegalovirus exposure and HLA in healthy donors. PCR involved 60 Vbeta and 13 Jbeta primers. Some clones are missing from TCRdb's copy, which holds only in-frame ones; the method was immunoSEQ multiplex PCR. The data hold about 130,000 clones, with roughly four fifths observed a single time. Sample: PBMCs. The receptors derive from a girl aged 2-10 years in good health and CMV-seronegative.

The CDR3 DNA is TGTGCCAGCAGCTTCACGTGGCAGGGATCGAACACTGAAGCTTTCTTT. Translating gives CASSFTWQGSNTEAFF. V and J are TRBV27 and TRBJ1-1; a weak D match, TRBD1 (5 bases). This CDR3 has 16 residues. Germline loops: CDR1 MNHEY, CDR2 SMNVEV (reference sequence). V lost 6 bases to trimming and J lost 1 base, with 18 bases between them.

This chain uses TRBV7-2 with TRBJ1-2; no clear D gene. Germline V gives CDR1 SGHTA, CDR2 FQGNSA. The CDR3 is 14 amino acids. Trimming shortened V by 2 bases and J by 4 bases, and 11 bases separated the two germline ends. The chain's CDR3 is CASSLPSGSYGYTF. CDR3 bases: TGTGCCAGCAGCTTACCGAGCGGTTCCTATGGCTACACCTTC.

This sequence joins TRBV29-1 and TRBJ2-1; the D gene is possibly TRBD2 (7 bases). Germline assignment: CDR1 SQVTM and CDR2 ANQGSEA. The CDR3 consists of 18 residues. V was trimmed by 7 bases and J by 6 bases, leaving 31 bases between them. This chain's CDR3 is CSAKGGALARARFNEQFF. CDR3 nucleotides: TGCAGCGCAAAAGGGGGGGCTTTGGCTAGGGCTCGATTCAATGAGCAGTTCTTC.

The chain recombines TRBV19 with TRBJ2-1; 11 nucleotides line up with TRBD2. The ends lost 3 bases at V and 4 bases at J; junction bases unmatched: 5. CDR3 size: 16 residues. Germline assignment: CDR1 LNHDA and CDR2 SQIVND (reference sequence). The DNA of the CDR3 is TGTGCCAGTAGTATCTCACTAGCGGGAGTGTACAATGAGCAGTTCTTC. This encodes CASSISLAGVYNEQFF.

J is TRBJ1-5 and V is TRBV6-5, with TRBD1 identical over 7 bases. The germline CDR1 and CDR2 sequences are MNHEY and SVGAGI. This CDR3 spans 13 amino acids. After removal of 6 bases from V and 4 bases from J, the junction contained 3 bases not matched to a gene. The CDR3 nucleotides read TGTGCCAGCAGCCGGGACAGAAATCAGCCCCAGCATTTT. Its translation is CASSRDRNQPQHF.

The rearrangement uses TRBV6-1 and TRBJ2-7; 7 bases line up with TRBD1. V was clipped by 6 bases and J by 0 bases; unmatched bases: 5. The CDR3 extends over 14 amino acids. The germline V gene encodes CDR1 MNHNS and CDR2 SASEGT. The CDR3 DNA sequence: TGTGCCAGCAGGTTGACAGGGCCCTCCTACGAGCAGTACTTC. Translation gives CASRLTGPSYEQYF.

The chain combines TRBV7-2 with TRBJ2-7, with 7 bases fitting TRBD2. V was clipped by 4 bases and J by 3 bases; unmatched bases: 9. This CDR3 has 15 amino acids. Germline values: CDR1 SGHTA, CDR2 FQGNSA. As DNA, the CDR3 is TGTGCCAGCAGCTCCCCTAGCGGAAAGGGCTACGAGCAGTACTTC. Translation: CASSSPSGKGYEQYF.

In its sample, this clone was seen once. This chain links TRBV28 with TRBJ1-2; no firm D call. V lost 4 bases to trimming and J lost 1 base, with 4 bases between them. This CDR3 is 12 amino acids long. Germline V CDR1 and CDR2: MDHEN, SYDVKM. CDR3 in DNA: TGTGCCAGCAGTTCTGTTAACTATGGCTACACCTTC. Protein product: CASSSVNYGYTF.

The chain recombines TRBV28 with TRBJ2-3, with 9 bases that match TRBD2. The V gene's germline CDR1 is MDHEN and CDR2 SYDVKM. J was trimmed by 0 bases and V by 3 bases; bases with no gene match: 7. The CDR3 sequence is 17 residues long. The CDR3 sequence: CASSFAQTSGSTDTQYF. CDR3 nucleotide sequence: TGTGCCAGCAGTTTCGCCCAGACTAGCGGAAGCACAGATACGCAGTATTTT.

This clone was seen a single time. The V and J genes are TRBV9 and TRBJ2-1, with 10 bases lining up with TRBD2. CDR3 size: 14 residues. Germline CDR1 SGDLS, CDR2 YYNGEE. V dropped 3 bases and J dropped 5; count of bases not matched to a gene: 2. Here the CDR3 reads CASSASGGHNEQFF. The CDR3 DNA sequence: TGTGCCAGCAGCGCTAGCGGGGGCCACAATGAGCAGTTCTTC.

This clone was detected a few times. The chain couples TRBV28 to TRBJ1-5; 7 nucleotides align to TRBD1. The CDR3 extends over 16 amino acids. CDR1 is MDHEN, CDR2 SYDVKM, per germline. V gave up 6 bases and J gave up 3 bases; unmatched junction bases: 11. In nucleotides, the CDR3 is TGTGCCAGCAGGACCGCCGGGACAGTTGCCAATCAGCCCCAGCATTTT. Encoded protein: CASRTAGTVANQPQHF.

The chain carries TRBV29-1 and TRBJ2-5, with D unresolved. The J call is doubtful: the DNA matches TRBJ2-7 better. Germline-derived CDR1 and CDR2 are SQVTM and ANQGSEA. The CDR3 has 12 residues. CDR3 sequence reads: CSVGANSYEQYF. Here the CDR3 DNA reads TGCAGCGTTGGGGCGAACTCCTACGAGCAGTACTTC.

The chain recombines TRBV5-4 with TRBJ2-3, with 12 bases that match TRBD2. CDR1 SGHNT and CDR2 YYREEE come from the germline V gene (reference sequence). The CDR3 has 12 amino acids. Trimming at V came to 4 bases and at J to 11 bases, leaving 2 bases not matched to a gene. CDR3 nucleotide sequence: TGTGCCAGCAGCCAGACTAGCGGGGGGCAGTATTTT. Amino acids: CASSQTSGGQYF.

This chain uses TRBV6-5 with TRBJ2-5; 10 bases fit TRBD1. The J call is in doubt because the DNA end fits TRBJ2-7 better. The CDR3 runs to 15 residues. Germline CDR1 reads MNHEY; CDR2 reads SVGAGI. The CDR3 DNA sequence: TGTGCCAGCAGTACACTGACAGGGGGCCACTACGAGCAGTACTTC. Its translation is CASSTLTGGHYEQYF.

Details on this clone: At one of its ends the junction is not consistent with the germline gene, which may arise from a read error. The rearrangement uses TRBV7-2 and TRBJ1-2, with D possibly matching TRBD1 (5 bases). The CDR3 covers 15 residues. CDR1 and CDR2 (germline): SGHTA, FQGNSA. CDR3 sequence: CASSVAATASPWNTF. Here the CDR3 DNA reads TGTGCCAGCAGCGTAGCGGCGACAGCCTCCCCTTGGAACACCTTC.

The chain couples TRBV27 to TRBJ2-7; 7 positions agree with TRBD2. The CDR3 extends over 14 amino acids. The ends lost 6 bases at V and 5 bases at J; junction bases unmatched: 10. Germline CDR1 is MNHEY and CDR2 is SMNVEV (reference sequence). Here the CDR3 reads CASSSRAGVNEQYF. CDR3 DNA sequence: TGTGCCAGCAGCTCGAGGGCGGGGGTAAACGAGCAGTACTTC.

The chain recombines TRBV7-9 with TRBJ1-4; no firm D call. The ends were cut back, 5 bases at V and 7 bases at J, with 14 bases in the middle. The germline CDR1 and CDR2 sequences are SEHNR and FQNEAQ (reference sequence). The CDR3 runs 14 residues. CDR3 bases: TGTGCCAGCAGCCCCGGGTTGGGGAGTGAAAAACTGTTTTTT. Amino acid sequence: CASSPGLGSEKLFF. Full variable domain (rest looked up from reference TRBV7-9 and TRBJ1-4): DTGVSQNPRHKITKRGQNVTFRCDPISEHNRLYWYRQTLGQGPEFLTYFQNEAQLEKSRLLSDRFSAERPKGSFSTLEIQRTEQGDSAMYLCASSPGLGSEKLFFGSGTQLSVL.

The chain couples TRBV7-3 to TRBJ1-1, with 8 bases lining up with TRBD1. Germline trimming cut 7 bases from V and 6 bases from J; bases unmatched to any gene: 13. Germline loops: CDR1 SGHTA, CDR2 FQGTGA. This CDR3 contains 15 residues. The CDR3: CASKGWEQGVSEAFF. CDR3 bases: TGTGCCAGCAAGGGGTGGGAACAGGGGGTTTCTGAAGCTTTCTTT. Full variable domain (remainder filled in from reference TRBV7-3 and TRBJ1-1): GAGVSQTPSNKVTEKGKYVELRCDPISGHTALYWYRQSLGQGPEFLIYFQGTGAADDSGLPNDRFFAVRPEGSVSTLKIQRTERGDSAVYLCASKGWEQGVSEAFFGQGTRLTVV.

CDR3 in amino acids: CAWSVFSPSGYQETQYF. CDR3 coding DNA: TGTGCCTGGAGTGTTTTCTCGCCCTCAGGTTACCAAGAGACCCAGTACTTC. V is TRBV30 and J is TRBJ2-5; D not resolved. This CDR3 has 17 residues. Germline lookup yields CDR1 GTSNPN and CDR2 SVGIG (reference sequence). Trimming stripped 0 bases from V and 0 bases from J, with 17 bases between. Based on the CDR3 plus reference TRBV30 and TRBJ2-5, the full variable domain is SQTIHQWPATLVQPVGSPLSLECTVEGTSNPNLYWYRQAAGRGLQLLFYSVGIGQISSEVPQNLSASRPQDRQFILSSKKLLLSDSGFYLCAWSVFSPSGYQETQYFGPGTRLLVL.

The chain joins TRBV6-1 to TRBJ1-4; 10 bases map to TRBD1. The germline V gene has CDR1 MNHNS and CDR2 SASEGT. This CDR3 contains 14 residues. With 5 bases clipped from V and 6 bases from J, the junction kept 3 bases outside the gene matches. CDR3 amino acids: CASSKDRGHEKLFF. The CDR3 region has the DNA TGTGCCAGCAGTAAAGACAGGGGGCATGAAAAACTGTTTTTT.

The chain carries TRBV20-1 and TRBJ1-1; no definite D call. V lost 5 bases and J 2 bases, leaving 3 bases between the germline ends. The germline V gene has CDR1 DFQATT and CDR2 SNEGSKA (reference sequence). The CDR3 has 10 residues. As DNA, the CDR3 is TGCAGTGCTTCTAACACTGAAGCTTTCTTT. The encoded protein is CSASNTEAFF.

This clone occurred a few times. CDR3 protein: CASSLPTLRAQGYEQYF. CDR3 sequence (DNA): TGTGCCAGCAGCTTACCCACCTTAAGGGCACAGGGATACGAGCAGTACTTC. The rearrangement joins TRBV7-2 to TRBJ2-7; D possibly corresponds to TRBD1 (6 bases). Trimming stripped 2 bases from V and 4 bases from J, with 21 bases between. The CDR3 is 17 amino acids. Germline V CDR1 and CDR2: SGHTA, FQGNSA.